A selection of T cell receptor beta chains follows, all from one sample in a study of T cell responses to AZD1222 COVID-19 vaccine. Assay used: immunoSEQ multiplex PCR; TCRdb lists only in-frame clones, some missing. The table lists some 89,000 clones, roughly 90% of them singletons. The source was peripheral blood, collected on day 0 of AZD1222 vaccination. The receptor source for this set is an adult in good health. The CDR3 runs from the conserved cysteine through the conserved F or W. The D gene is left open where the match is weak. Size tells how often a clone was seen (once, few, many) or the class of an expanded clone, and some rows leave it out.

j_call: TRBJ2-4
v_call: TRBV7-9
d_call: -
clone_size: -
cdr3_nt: TGTGCCAGCAGCGCCGCCGGTAACATTCAGTACTTC
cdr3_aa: CASSAAGNIQYF

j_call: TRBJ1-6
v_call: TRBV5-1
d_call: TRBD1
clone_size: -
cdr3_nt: TGCGCCAGCAGCCGCTCCGGCGGGACAGTAAATTCACCCCTCCACTTT
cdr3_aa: CASSRSGGTVNSPLHF

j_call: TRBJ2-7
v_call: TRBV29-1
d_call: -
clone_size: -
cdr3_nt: TGCAGCGTTGAAGCGGCGGATTCCTACGAGCAGTACTTC
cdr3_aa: CSVEAADSYEQYF

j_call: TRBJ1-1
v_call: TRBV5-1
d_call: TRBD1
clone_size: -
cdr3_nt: TGCGCCAGCAGCTTGCAACGGACAGGGGCTGAAGCTTTCTTT
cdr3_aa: CASSLQRTGAEAFF

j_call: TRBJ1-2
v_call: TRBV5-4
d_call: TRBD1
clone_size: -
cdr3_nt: TGTGCCAGCAGCCGAGGGGGGACAGGGGAGGGCTATGGCTACACCTTC
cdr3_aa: CASSRGGTGEGYGYTF

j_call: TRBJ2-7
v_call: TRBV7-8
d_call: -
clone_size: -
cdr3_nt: TGTGCCAGCAGCCCCACCGCGTACGAGCAGTACTTC
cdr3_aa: CASSPTAYEQYF

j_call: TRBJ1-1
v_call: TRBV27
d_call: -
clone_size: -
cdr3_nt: TGTGCCAGCAGTTTAAATGGCCCAGGGAGGCCCCCGAACACTGAAGCTTTCTTT
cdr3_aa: CASSLNGPGRPPNTEAFF

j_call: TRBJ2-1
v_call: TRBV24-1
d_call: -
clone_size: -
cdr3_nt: TGTGCCACCAGTGATTTTTCCGGTTACAATGAGCAGTTCTTC
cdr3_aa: CATSDFSGYNEQFF

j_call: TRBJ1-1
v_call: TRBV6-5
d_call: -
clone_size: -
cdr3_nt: TGTGCCAGCAGTTACTCACAGGCCAACACTGAAGCTTTCTTT
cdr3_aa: CASSYSQANTEAFF

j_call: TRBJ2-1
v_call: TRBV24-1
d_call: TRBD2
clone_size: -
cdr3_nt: TGTGCCACCAGTAGTCCGCCCGGGACTAGCGCGATAGCCGAGGATACCTACAATGAGCAGTTCTTC
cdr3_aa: CATSSPPGTSAIAEDTYNEQFF

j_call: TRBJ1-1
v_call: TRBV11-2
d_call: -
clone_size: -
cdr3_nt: TGTGCCAGCAGTCCTAAGGAGCGCGCTTTCTTT
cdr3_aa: CASSPKERAFF

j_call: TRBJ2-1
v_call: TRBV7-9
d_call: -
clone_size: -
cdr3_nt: TGTGCCAGCAGGCAATCCGGAGAGAGGAATGAGCAGTTCTTC
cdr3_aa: CASRQSGERNEQFF

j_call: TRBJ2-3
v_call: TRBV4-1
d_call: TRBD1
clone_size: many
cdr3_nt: TGCGCCAGCAGAACCACCTGGGACAGGGGATCCGATACGCAGTATTTT
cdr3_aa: CASRTTWDRGSDTQYF